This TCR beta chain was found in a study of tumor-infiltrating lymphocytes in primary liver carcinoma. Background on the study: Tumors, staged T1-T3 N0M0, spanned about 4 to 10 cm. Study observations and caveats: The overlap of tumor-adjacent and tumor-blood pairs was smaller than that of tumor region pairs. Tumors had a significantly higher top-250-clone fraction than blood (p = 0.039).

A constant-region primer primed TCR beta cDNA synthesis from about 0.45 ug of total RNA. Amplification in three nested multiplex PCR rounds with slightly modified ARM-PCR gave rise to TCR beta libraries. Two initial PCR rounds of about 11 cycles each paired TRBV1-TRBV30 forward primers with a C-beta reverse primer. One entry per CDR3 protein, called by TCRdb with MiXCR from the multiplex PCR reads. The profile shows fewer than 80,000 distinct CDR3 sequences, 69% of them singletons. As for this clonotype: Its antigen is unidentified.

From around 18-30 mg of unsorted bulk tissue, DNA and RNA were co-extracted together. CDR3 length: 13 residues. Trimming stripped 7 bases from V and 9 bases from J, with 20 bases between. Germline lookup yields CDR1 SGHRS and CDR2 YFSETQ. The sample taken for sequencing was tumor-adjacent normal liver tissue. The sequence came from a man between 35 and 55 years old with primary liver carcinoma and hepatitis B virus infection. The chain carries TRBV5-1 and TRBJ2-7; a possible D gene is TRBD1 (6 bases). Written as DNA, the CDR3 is TGCGCCAGCGGCGCCAGCTTACAGGGCGTGCAGTACTTC. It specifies CASGASLQGVQYF.